Presented here are 14 T cell receptor beta chains from one specimen sequenced in a study of blood T cell repertoires in COVID-19. Sequencing used immunoSEQ multiplex PCR; TCRdb keeps in-frame clones, though not all of them. The sample records 96,000 or so clones, 90% to 95% being singletons. Sequences were obtained from peripheral blood. These TCRs come from a man between 60 and 75 years old with acute or convalescent COVID-19.

V is TRBV6-1 and J is TRBJ2-7; TRBD1 aligns across 10 bases. This CDR3 contains 14 residues. Germline-derived CDR1 and CDR2 are MNHNS and SASEGT. Trimming removed 3 bases from V and 6 bases from J; junction bases left unmatched: 5. CDR3 bases: TGTGCCAGCAGTGATGGGGGACAGGGGCGCGAGCAGTACTTC. It is translated as CASSDGGQGREQYF.

The chain combines TRBV21-1 with TRBJ1-4; the listed D gene, TRBD1, was not tested against the DNA. TRBV21-1 is a pseudogene locus. This CDR3 contains 16 residues. The CDR3 DNA follows: TGTGCCAGCACTCTAAATCGGACAGGGGGCCGGGAAAAACTGTTTTTT. Protein product: CASTLNRTGGREKLFF.

To note about this clone: The junction and the germline gene differ at one end; a read error may be behind it. The chain is built from TRBV7-7 and TRBJ2-5, with 7 bases aligning to TRBD2. The CDR3 is made up of 14 amino acids. Germline V gene sequence: CDR1 SSHAT, CDR2 FNYEAQ (reference sequence). The CDR3 protein is CASSPIGGQETQYF. CDR3 sequence (DNA): TGTGCTAGCAGCCCCATCGGGGGGCAAGAGACCCAGTACTTC.

This chain connects TRBV15 to TRBJ1-5; a possible D gene is TRBD1 (6 bases). The V end was cut by 5 bases, the J end by 6 bases, with 26 bases between. The germline CDR1 and CDR2 sequences are LNHNV and YYDKDF (reference sequence). This CDR3 spans 18 amino acids. The CDR3 loop reads CATSSPPVQGSLGQPQHF. As DNA, the CDR3 is TGTGCCACCAGCTCGCCCCCGGTACAGGGATCGTTAGGTCAGCCCCAGCATTTT.

The chain has TRBV24-1 and TRBJ2-3; TRBD2 aligns across 10 bases. Germline CDR1 KGHDR, CDR2 SFDVKD. J gave up 3 bases and V 3 bases, and 2 bases lay outside the gene matches. CDR3 size: 15 residues. The CDR3: CATSDPSGSTDTQYF. The CDR3 bases are TGTGCCACCAGTGATCCTAGCGGGAGTACAGATACGCAGTATTTT.

CDR3 region: CASRTSGLTDTQYF. For the CDR3, the DNA is TGTGCCAGTAGGACTAGCGGGCTCACAGATACGCAGTATTTT. The chain has TRBV19 and TRBJ2-3; 10 bases agree with TRBD2. V shed 6 bases, J shed 2 bases, and the junction held 2 bases outside the gene matches. The CDR3 consists of 14 residues. From germline, CDR1 is LNHDA and CDR2 SQIVND (reference sequence).

V is TRBV24-1 and J is TRBJ2-1, with a possible D match to TRBD1 (6 bases). CDR3 size: 16 residues. CDR1 is KGHDR and CDR2 is SFDVKD in the germline V gene. The germline V and J ends were trimmed by 2 bases and 2 bases, with 12 bases remaining between them. CDR3 sequence (DNA): TGTGCCACCAGTGATTCGGGACATACCGCCTACAATGAGCAGTTCTTC. It specifies CATSDSGHTAYNEQFF.

This chain links TRBV6-5 with TRBJ1-1, with D unresolved. The CDR3 spans 12 residues. Germline V gives CDR1 MNHEY, CDR2 SVGAGI. V lost 4 bases, J lost 3 bases, and 6 bases lay in between. CDR3 region: CASSSLYTEAFF. The CDR3 DNA reads as TGTGCCAGCAGTTCTCTCTACACTGAAGCTTTCTTT.

This rearrangement joins TRBV7-2 to TRBJ1-5; D not resolved. This CDR3 is 16 amino acids long. Trimming removed 1 base at V and 0 bases at J, with 10 bases between. Germline CDR1 SGHTA, CDR2 FQGNSA. CDR3 sequence: CASSLGGGFSNQPQHF. CDR3 DNA sequence: TGTGCCAGCAGCTTAGGAGGCGGATTTAGCAATCAGCCCCAGCATTTT.

The rearrangement uses TRBV7-2 and TRBJ2-1, with 7 bases lining up with TRBD2. J lost 5 bases, V lost 3 bases, and 1 base had no gene match. The V gene's germline CDR1 is SGHTA and CDR2 FQGNSA. The CDR3 loop spans 13 amino acids. DNA of the CDR3: TGTGCCAGCAGCTTTGGGGGGGACAATGAGCAGTTCTTC. Its protein is CASSFGGDNEQFF.

The rearrangement links TRBV19 to TRBJ1-5, with D perhaps TRBD1 (5 bases). V shed 5 bases and J shed 2 bases, with 22 bases lying between them. Looked up from germline, CDR1 is LNHDA and CDR2 is SQIVND (reference sequence). This CDR3 has 18 residues. The CDR3: CASSARTSGTGGNQPQHF. The CDR3 DNA reads as TGTGCCAGTAGTGCGAGAACCTCAGGGACTGGGGGCAATCAGCCCCAGCATTTT.

This chain connects TRBV29-1 to TRBJ2-7, with D perhaps TRBD1 or TRBD2 (5 bases each). Germline CDR1 and CDR2: SQVTM and ANQGSEA. CDR3 length: 13 amino acids. Trimming shortened V by 4 bases and J by 2 bases, and 12 bases separated the two germline ends. The CDR3 is CSVADSGPYEQYF. The CDR3 DNA reads TGCAGCGTTGCAGACAGCGGACCCTACGAGCAGTACTTC.

This clone was found once. The genes are TRBV7-2 and TRBJ2-7, with 7 bases identical to TRBD1. Losses at the gene ends were 4 bases for V and 2 bases for J; bases not matched to a gene: 8. CDR1 and CDR2 from the germline V gene are SGHTA and FQGNSA. The CDR3 is 15 residues long. CDR3 sequence: CASSSYRDRPYEQYF. In DNA, the CDR3 is TGTGCCAGCAGCTCTTACCGGGACAGACCCTACGAGCAGTACTTC.

The CDR3 DNA follows: TGTGCCAGCAGTGAAATTCAGGTCTACGAGCAGTACTTC. Its protein product is CASSEIQVYEQYF. This rearrangement joins TRBV6-1 to TRBJ2-7; D unresolved. The V gene lost 2 bases and the J gene lost 3 bases, with 8 bases spanning the gap. Germline V gene lookup returns CDR1 MNHNS and CDR2 SASEGT. The CDR3 has 13 amino acids.